The T cell receptor (beta chain) under discussion was sequenced for a study of cytomegalovirus exposure and HLA in healthy donors. The study, taken as a whole, reports: A prior analysis recorded that most TCR beta V segments were productive about 87% or about 30% of the time.

PCR primers comprised 60 Vbeta and 13 Jbeta primers. Clones were read by immunoSEQ multiplex PCR, and TCRdb kept only the in-frame ones, dropping some. The sample has roughly 100,000 clones, approximately 70% seen once. Comments on this clone: Antigen: not known.

Sequenced: PBMCs. The receptor was derived from a man younger than 45 in good health and CMV-seropositive.

The CDR3: CASSSGTGVYEQYF. In nucleotides, the CDR3 is TGTGCCAGCAGCTCCGGGACAGGGGTATACGAGCAGTACTTC. The rearrangement uses TRBV6-5 and TRBJ2-7, with 10 positions matching TRBD1. The CDR3 consists of 14 residues. The J segment lost 4 bases and the V segment lost 6 bases, leaving 6 bases of the junction unmatched. The germline gives CDR1 MNHEY, CDR2 SVGAGI.